This TCR beta chain was profiled in a study of blood T cell repertoires in COVID-19. In this sample, this clone turned up once. Trimming took 5 bases from V and 2 from J; bases not matched to a gene: 5. Germline V gives CDR1 LNHDA, CDR2 SQIVND (reference sequence). The CDR3 loop spans 15 amino acids. Generated by immunoSEQ multiplex PCR, the TCRdb table keeps only in-frame clones and is missing some. The sample has around 260,000 clones, about nine tenths seen once. V usage is TRBV19 and J usage is TRBJ2-5, with TRBD1 identical over 10 bases. The sequencing input was peripheral blood. This TCR derives from a man aged 40-49 years who had recovered from COVID-19. The chain's CDR3 is CASSVPGQGQETQYF. In DNA, the CDR3 is TGTGCCAGTAGTGTCCCGGGACAGGGGCAAGAGACCCAGTACTTC.